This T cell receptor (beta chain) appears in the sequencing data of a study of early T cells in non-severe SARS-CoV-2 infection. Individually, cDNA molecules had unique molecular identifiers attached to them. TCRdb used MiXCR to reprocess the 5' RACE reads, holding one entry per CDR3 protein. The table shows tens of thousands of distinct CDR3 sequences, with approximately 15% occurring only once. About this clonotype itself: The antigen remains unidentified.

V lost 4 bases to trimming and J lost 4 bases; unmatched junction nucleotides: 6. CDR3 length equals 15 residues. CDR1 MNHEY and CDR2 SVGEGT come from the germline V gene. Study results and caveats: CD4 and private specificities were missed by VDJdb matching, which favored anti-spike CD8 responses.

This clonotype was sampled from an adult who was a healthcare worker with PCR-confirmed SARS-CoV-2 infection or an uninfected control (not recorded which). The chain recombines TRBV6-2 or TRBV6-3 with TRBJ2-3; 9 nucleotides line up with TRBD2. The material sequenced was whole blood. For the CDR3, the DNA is TGTGCCAGCAGTTTGACTAGCGGATTCGCAGATACGCAGTATTTT. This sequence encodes CASSLTSGFADTQYF.